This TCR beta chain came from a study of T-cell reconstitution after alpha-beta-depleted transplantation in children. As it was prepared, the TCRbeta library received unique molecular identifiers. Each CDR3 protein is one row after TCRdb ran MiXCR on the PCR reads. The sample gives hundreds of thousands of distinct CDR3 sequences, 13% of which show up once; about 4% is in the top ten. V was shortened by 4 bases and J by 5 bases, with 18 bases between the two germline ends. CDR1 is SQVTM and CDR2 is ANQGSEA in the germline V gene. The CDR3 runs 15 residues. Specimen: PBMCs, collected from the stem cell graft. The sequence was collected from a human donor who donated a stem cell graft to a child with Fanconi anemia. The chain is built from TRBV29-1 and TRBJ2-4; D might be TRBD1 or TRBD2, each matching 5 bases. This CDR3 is CSVGGGDGRENIQYF. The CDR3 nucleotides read TGCAGCGTTGGAGGTGGGGACGGAAGAGAAAACATTCAGTACTTC.